Reported below is one T cell receptor beta chain. Antigen unknown. The CDR3 end falls 3 residues outside the read, so it is completed with the germline J gene. Recipients received nonmyeloablative bone marrow transplants from related graft donors, with transient mixed chimerism. Profiled with immunoSEQ multiplex PCR; TCRdb holds only in-frame clones, not every one. This listing includes 11,000 to 15,000 clones. Germline CDR1 reads LNHDA; CDR2 reads SQIVND (reference sequence). There are 15 residues in the CDR3. The ends were cut back, 5 bases at V and 0 bases at J, with 12 bases in the middle. This specimen comes from a study of Tregs in tolerant kidney transplant recipients. Study-level results: The small number of patients limits these findings pending further validation. This study did not directly address biological reproducibility. Changing PCR primers prevented nucleotide comparison between some patients' samples.

This sequence was found in a human patient who received a combined kidney and bone marrow transplant. Some T cells may trace back to the graft donor. The chain has TRBV19 and TRBJ2-3; D call uncertain. The specimen comprised CD8+ T cells from blood (PBMCs), sampled 6 months after the transplant. The chain's CDR3 is CASSSDFASTDTQYF. CDR3 DNA, as far as it was read: TGTGCCAGTAGTTCCGACTTCGCTAGCACAGATACG.